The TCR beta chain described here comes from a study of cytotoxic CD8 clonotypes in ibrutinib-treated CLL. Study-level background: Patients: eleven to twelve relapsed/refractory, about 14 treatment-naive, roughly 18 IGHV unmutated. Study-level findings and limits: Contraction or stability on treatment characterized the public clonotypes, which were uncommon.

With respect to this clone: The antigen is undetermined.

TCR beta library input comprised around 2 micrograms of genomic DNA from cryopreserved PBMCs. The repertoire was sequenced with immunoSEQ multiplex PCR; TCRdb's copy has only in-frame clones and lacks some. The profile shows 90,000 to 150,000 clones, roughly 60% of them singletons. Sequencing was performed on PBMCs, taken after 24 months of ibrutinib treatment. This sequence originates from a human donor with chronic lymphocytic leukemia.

CDR3 bases: TGTGCCAGCTTAAGGTCTGGGTTGAACACCGGGGAGCTGTTTTTT. As protein: CASLRSGLNTGELFF. This chain connects TRBV6-1 to TRBJ2-2; D uncertain. The CDR3 runs 15 residues. V shed 8 bases and J shed 1 base, with 14 bases lying between them. Per the germline V gene, CDR1 is MNHNS and CDR2 is SASEGT.